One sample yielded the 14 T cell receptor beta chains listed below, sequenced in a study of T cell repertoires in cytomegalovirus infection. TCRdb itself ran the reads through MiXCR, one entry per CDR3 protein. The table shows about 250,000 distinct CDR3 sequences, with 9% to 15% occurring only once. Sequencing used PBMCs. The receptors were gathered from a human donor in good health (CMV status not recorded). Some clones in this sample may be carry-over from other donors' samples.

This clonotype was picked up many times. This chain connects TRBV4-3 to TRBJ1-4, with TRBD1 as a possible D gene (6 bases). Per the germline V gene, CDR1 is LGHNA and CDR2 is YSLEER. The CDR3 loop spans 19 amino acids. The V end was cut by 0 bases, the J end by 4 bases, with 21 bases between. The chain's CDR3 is CASSQDLGGRGRGNEKLFF. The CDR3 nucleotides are TGCGCCAGCAGCCAAGATCTTGGCGGCAGGGGAAGGGGTAATGAAAAACTGTTTTTT.

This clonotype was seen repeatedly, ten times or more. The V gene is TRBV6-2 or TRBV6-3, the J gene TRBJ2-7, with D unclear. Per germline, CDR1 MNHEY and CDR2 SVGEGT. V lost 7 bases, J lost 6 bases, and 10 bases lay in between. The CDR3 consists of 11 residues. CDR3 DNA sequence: TGTGCCAGCACCCACGGTGGCGAGCAGTACTTC. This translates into CASTHGGEQYF.

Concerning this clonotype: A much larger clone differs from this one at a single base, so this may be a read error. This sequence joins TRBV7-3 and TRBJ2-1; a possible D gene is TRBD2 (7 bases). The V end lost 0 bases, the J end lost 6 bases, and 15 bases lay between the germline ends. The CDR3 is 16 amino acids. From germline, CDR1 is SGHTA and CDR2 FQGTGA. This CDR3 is CASSLTGGGASNEQFF. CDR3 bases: TGTGCCAGCAGCTTAACGGGGGGGGGGGCTTCCAATGAGCAGTTCTTC.

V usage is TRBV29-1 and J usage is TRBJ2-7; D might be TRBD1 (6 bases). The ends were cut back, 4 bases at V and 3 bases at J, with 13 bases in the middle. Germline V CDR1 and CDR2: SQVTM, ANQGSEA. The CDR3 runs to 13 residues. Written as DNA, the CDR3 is TGCAGCGTTGGCTTGCAACAGGGCTACGAGCAGTACTTC. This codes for CSVGLQQGYEQYF.

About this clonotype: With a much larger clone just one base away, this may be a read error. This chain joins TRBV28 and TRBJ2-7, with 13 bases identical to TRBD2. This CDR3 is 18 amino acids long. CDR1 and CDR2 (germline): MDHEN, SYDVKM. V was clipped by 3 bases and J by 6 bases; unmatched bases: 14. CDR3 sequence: CASSLKTSGRLLQGEQYF. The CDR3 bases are TGTGCCAGCAGTTTGAAGACTAGCGGGAGGTTACTACAGGGCGAGCAGTACTTC.

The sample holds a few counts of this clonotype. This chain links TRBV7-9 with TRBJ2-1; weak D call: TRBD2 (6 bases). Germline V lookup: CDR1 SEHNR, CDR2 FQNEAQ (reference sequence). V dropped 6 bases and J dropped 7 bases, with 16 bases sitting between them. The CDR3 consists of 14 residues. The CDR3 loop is CASRRLLAVNEQFF. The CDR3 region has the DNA TGTGCCAGCAGGAGGTTATTAGCGGTAAATGAGCAGTTCTTC.

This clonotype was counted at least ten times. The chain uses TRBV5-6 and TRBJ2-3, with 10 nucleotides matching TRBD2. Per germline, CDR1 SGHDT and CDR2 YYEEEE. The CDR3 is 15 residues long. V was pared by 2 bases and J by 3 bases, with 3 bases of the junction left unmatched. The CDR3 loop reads CASSFKAGGTDTQYF. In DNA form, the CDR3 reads TGTGCCAGCAGCTTCAAAGCGGGAGGGACAGATACGCAGTATTTT. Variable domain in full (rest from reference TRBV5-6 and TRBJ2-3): DAGVTQSPTHLIKTRGQQVTLRCSPKSGHDTVSWYQQALGQGPQFIFQYYEEEERQRGNFPDRFSGHQFPNYSSELNVNALLLGDSALYLCASSFKAGGTDTQYFGPGTRLTVL.

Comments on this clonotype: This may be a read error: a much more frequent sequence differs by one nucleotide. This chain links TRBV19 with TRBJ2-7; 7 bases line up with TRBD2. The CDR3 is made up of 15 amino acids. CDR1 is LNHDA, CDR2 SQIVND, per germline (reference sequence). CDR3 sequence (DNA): TGTGTCAGTACGGCGGGGAGGGAGAGCTGGAACGAGCAGTACTTC. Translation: CVSTAGRESWNEQYF.

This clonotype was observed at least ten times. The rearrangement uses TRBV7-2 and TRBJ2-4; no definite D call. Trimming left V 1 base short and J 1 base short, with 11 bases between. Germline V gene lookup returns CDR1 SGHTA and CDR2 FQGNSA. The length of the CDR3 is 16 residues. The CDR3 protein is CASSLEVVTAKNIQYF. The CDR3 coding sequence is TGTGCCAGCAGCTTAGAGGTCGTTACCGCCAAAAACATTCAGTACTTC.

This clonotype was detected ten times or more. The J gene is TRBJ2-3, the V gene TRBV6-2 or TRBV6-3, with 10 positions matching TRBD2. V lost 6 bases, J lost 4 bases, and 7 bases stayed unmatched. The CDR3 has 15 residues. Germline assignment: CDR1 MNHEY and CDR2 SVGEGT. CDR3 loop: CASRYSGGGADTQYF. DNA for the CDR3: TGTGCCAGCAGATACAGCGGGGGGGGCGCAGATACGCAGTATTTT.

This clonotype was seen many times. This chain's CDR3 is CASSTRTGRSEQYF. CDR3 coding DNA: TGTGCCAGTAGTACCAGGACAGGTCGCTCCGAGCAGTACTTC. The chain uses TRBV19 and TRBJ2-7; 7 bases are shared with TRBD1. CDR1 LNHDA and CDR2 SQIVND come from the germline V gene (reference sequence). The CDR3 has 14 amino acids. Trimming cost V 4 bases and J 6 bases; bases outside gene matches: 9.

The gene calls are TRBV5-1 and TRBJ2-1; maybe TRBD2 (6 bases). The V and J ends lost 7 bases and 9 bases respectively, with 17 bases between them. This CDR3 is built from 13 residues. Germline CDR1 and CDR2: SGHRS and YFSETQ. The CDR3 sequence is CASGDSGLGEQFF. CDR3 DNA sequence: TGCGCCAGCGGGGACTCGGGATTGGGTGAGCAGTTCTTC. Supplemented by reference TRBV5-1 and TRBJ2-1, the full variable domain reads KAGVTQTPRYLIKTRGQQVTLSCSPISGHRSVSWYQQTPGQGLQFLFEYFSETQRNKGNFPGRFSGRQFSNSRSEMNVSTLELGDSALYLCASGDSGLGEQFFGPGTRLTVL.

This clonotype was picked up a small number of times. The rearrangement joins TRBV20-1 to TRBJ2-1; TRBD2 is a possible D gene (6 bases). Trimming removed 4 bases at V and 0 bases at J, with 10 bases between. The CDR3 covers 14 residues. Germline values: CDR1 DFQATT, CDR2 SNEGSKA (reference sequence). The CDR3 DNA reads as TGCAGTGCTACTGGCGGGAACTCCTACAATGAGCAGTTCTTC. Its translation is CSATGGNSYNEQFF.

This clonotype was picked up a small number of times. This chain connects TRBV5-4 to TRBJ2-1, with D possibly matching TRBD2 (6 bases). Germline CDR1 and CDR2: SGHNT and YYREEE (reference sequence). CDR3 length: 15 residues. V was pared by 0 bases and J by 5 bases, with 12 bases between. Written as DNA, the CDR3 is TGTGCCAGCAGCTTGGATAGCGGACCGAACAATGAGCAGTTCTTC. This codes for CASSLDSGPNNEQFF.